This entry is about one T cell receptor beta chain. Its specificity is not known. This CDR3 has 15 amino acids. The V and J ends lost 1 base and 5 bases respectively, with 14 bases between them. Germline CDR1 is MDHEN and CDR2 is SYDVKM. No cell sorting was done before RNA was extracted from the tissue. This entry belongs to a study of tumor and adjacent non-tumor tissue in lung cancer. Whole-study findings and limits: Normal lung showed higher cumulative top 100 clone frequency than tumor.

A modified ARM-PCR protocol with three rounds of nested PCR amplified TCRbeta. Each CDR3 protein is one row after TCRdb ran MiXCR on the multiplex PCR reads. The sample lists approximately 75,000 distinct CDR3 sequences; under 85% were seen once. The sample comprised lung tumor tissue. The sequence was collected from a woman aged 45-60 years with non-small cell lung cancer. The chain is built from TRBV28 and TRBJ1-1, with a possible D match to TRBD1 (5 bases). CDR3 nucleotides: TGTGCCAGCAGTTTATCAGATGGGGGTGGAACTGAAGCTTTCTTT. It is translated as CASSLSDGGGTEAFF.